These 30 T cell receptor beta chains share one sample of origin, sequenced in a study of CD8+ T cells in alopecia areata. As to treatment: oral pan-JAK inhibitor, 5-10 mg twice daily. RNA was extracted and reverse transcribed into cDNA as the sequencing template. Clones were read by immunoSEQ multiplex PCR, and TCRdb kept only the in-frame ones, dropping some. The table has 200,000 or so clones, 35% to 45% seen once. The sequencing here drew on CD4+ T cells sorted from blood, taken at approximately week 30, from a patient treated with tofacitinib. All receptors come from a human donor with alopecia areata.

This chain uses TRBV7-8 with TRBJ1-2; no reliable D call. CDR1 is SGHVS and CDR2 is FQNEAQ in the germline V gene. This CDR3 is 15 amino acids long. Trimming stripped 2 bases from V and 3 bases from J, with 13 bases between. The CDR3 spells CASSLTSSLYYGYTF. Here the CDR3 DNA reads TGTGCCAGCAGCTTAACCAGCAGCTTATACTATGGCTACACCTTC.

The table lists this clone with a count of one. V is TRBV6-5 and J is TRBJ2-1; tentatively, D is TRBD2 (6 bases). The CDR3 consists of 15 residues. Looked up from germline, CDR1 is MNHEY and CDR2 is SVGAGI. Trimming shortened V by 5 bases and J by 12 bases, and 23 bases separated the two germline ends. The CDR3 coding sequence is TGTGCCAGCAGTAGGACTATTTACGTCCCCGATGGGCAGTTCTTC. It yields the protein CASSRTIYVPDGQFF.

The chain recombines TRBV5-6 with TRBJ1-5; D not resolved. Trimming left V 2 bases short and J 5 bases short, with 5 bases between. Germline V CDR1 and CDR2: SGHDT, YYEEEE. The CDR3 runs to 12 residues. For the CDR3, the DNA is TGTGCCAGCAGCTTCGTGGATCAGCCCCAGCATTTT. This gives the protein CASSFVDQPQHF.

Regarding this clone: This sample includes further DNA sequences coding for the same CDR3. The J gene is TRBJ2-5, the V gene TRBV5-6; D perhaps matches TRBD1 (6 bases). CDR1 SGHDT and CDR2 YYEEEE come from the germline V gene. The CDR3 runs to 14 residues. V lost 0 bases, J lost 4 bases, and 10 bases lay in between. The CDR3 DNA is TGTGCCAGCAGCTTGGTAGGGGGACGAGAGACCCAGTACTTC. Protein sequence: CASSLVGGRETQYF.

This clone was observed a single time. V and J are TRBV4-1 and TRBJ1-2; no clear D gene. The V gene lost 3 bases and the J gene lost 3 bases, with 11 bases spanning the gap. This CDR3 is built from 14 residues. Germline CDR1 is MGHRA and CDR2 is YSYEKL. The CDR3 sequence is CASSHLGRDYGYTF. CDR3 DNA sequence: TGCGCCAGCAGCCACTTGGGTCGGGACTATGGCTACACCTTC.

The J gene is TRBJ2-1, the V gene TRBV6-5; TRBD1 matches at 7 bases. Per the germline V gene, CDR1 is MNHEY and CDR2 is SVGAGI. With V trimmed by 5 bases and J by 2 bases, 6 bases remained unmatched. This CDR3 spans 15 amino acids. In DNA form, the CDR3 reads TGTGCCAGCAGTCCTGGACAGGTTCCCTACAATGAGCAGTTCTTC. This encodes CASSPGQVPYNEQFF.

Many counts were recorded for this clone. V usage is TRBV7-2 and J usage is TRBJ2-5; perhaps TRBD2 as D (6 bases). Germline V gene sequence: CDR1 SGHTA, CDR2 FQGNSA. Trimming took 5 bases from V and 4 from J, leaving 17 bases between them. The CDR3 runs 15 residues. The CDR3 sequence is CASSRKTRLRETQYF. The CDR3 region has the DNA TGTGCCAGCAGCCGTAAGACTAGGCTCCGAGAGACCCAGTACTTC.

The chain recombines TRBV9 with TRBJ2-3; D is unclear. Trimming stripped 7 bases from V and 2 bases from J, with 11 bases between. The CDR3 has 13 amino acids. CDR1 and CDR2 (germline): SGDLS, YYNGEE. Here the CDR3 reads CASGVPSTDTQYF. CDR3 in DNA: TGTGCCAGCGGGGTCCCCTCCACAGATACGCAGTATTTT.

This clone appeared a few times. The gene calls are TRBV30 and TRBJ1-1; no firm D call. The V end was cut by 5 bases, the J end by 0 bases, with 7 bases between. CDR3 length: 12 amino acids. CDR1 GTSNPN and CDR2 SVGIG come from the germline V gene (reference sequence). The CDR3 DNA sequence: TGTGCCTGGGTACCCGTGAACACTGAAGCTTTCTTT. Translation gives CAWVPVNTEAFF.

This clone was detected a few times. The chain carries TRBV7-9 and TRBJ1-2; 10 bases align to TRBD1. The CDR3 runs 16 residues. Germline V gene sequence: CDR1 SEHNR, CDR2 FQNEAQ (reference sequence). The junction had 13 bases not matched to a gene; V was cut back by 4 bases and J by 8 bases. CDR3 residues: CASSSITPGQGGGYTF. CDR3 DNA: TGTGCCAGCAGCTCAATAACTCCCGGACAGGGGGGCGGCTACACCTTC.

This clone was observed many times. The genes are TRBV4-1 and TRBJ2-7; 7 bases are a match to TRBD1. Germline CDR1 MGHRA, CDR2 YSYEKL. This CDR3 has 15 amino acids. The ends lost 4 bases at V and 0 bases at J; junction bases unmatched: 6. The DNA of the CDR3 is TGCGCCAGCAGCCGCACCAGACAGGGCTCCTACGAGCAGTACTTC. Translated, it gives CASSRTRQGSYEQYF.

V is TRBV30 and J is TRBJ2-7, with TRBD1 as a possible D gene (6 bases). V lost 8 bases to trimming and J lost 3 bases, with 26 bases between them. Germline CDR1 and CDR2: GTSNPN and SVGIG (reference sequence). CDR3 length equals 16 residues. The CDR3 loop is CAITGGQGSTNYEQYF. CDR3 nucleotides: TGTGCCATAACGGGCGGGCAGGGGAGTACCAACTACGAGCAGTACTTC.

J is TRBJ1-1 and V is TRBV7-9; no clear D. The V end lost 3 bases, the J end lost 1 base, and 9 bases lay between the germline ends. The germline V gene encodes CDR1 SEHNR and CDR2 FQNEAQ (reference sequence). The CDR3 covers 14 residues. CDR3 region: CASSLLRGNTEAFF. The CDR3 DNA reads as TGTGCCAGCAGCTTGTTGAGAGGGAACACTGAAGCTTTCTTT.

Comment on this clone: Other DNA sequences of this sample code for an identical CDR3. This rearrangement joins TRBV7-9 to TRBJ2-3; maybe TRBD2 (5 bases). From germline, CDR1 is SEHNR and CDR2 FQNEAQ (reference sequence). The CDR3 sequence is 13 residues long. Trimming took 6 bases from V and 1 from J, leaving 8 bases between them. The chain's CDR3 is CASSTGGTDTQYF. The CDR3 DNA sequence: TGTGCCAGCAGTACCGGGGGCACAGATACGCAGTATTTT.

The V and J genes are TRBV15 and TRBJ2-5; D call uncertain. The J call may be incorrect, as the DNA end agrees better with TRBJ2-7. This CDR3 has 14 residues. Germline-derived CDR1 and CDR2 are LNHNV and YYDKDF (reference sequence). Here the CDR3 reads CATSRERYGYEQYF. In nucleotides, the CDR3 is TGTGCCACCAGCAGAGAAAGGTACGGATACGAGCAGTACTTC.

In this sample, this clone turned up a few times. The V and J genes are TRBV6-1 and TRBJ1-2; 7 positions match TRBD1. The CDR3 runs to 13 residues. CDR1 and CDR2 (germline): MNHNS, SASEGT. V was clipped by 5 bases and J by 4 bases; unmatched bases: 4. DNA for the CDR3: TGTGCCAGCAGTACCGGGACAGTCTATGGCTACACCTTC. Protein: CASSTGTVYGYTF.

CDR3 nucleotides: TGCGCCAGCAGCCCGCATAGCGGGGGATACACCGGGGAGCTGTTTTTT. The encoded protein is CASSPHSGGYTGELFF. The chain carries TRBV5-1 and TRBJ2-2; 9 bases line up with TRBD2. Germline V gene data show CDR1 as SGHRS and CDR2 as YFSETQ. The CDR3 consists of 16 residues. With 4 bases clipped from V and 3 bases from J, the junction kept 7 bases outside the gene matches.

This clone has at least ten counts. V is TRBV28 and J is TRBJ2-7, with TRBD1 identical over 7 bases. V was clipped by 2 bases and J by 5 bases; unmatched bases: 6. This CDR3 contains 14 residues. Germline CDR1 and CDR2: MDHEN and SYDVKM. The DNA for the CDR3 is TGTGCCAGCAGTTTAACAGGGGAGCATCACGAGCAGTACTTC. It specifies CASSLTGEHHEQYF.

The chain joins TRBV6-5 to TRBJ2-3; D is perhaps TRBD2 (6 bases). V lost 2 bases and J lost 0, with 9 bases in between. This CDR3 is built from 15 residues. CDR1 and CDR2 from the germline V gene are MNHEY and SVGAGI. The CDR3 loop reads CASSYSGLSTDTQYF. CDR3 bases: TGTGCCAGCAGTTACAGCGGGTTAAGCACAGATACGCAGTATTTT.

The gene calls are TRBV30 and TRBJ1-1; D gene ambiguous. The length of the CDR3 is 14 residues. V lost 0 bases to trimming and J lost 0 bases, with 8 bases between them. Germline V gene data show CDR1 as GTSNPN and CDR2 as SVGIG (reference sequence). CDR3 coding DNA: TGTGCCTGGAGTGTATTGGGTGTGAACACTGAAGCTTTCTTT. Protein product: CAWSVLGVNTEAFF.

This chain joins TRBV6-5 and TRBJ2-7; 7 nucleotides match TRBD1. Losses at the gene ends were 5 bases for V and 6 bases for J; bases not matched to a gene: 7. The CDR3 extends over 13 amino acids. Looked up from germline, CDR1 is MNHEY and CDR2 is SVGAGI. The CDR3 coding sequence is TGTGCCAGCAGTCGGGACAGCTTGGGCGAGCAGTACTTC. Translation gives CASSRDSLGEQYF.

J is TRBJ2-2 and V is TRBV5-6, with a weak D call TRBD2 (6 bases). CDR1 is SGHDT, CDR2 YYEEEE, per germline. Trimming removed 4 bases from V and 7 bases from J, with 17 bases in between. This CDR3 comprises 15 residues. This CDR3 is CASSPGGLRLGELFF. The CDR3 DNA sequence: TGTGCCAGCAGCCCCGGGGGACTGAGGCTCGGGGAGCTGTTTTTT.

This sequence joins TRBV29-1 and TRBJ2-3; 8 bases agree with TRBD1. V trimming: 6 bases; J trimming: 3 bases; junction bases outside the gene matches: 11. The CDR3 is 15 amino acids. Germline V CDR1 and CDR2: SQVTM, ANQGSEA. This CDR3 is CSVPKAQGATDTQYF. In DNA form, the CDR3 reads TGCAGCGTCCCTAAGGCCCAGGGGGCTACAGATACGCAGTATTTT.

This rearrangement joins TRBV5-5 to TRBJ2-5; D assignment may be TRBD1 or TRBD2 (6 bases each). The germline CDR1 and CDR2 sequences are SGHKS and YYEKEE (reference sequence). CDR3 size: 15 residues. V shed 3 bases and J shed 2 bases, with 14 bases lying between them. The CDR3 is CASSSTAGTQETQYF. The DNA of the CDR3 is TGTGCCAGCAGCTCGACCGCGGGGACACAAGAGACCCAGTACTTC.

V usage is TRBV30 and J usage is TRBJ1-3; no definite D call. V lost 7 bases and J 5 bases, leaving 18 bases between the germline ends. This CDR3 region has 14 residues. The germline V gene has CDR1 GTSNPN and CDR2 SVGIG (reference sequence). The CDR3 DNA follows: TGTGCCTTACACCCTCGTATGGGAAGAAACACCATATATTTT. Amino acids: CALHPRMGRNTIYF.

In DNA form, the CDR3 reads TGTGCCAGCAGCTCCCAGGGCACCGAATACTCTGGAAACACCATATATTTT. Its protein product is CASSSQGTEYSGNTIYF. V gene TRBV5-6 combines with J gene TRBJ1-3; D might be TRBD1 (5 bases). This CDR3 is 17 amino acids long. Germline loops: CDR1 SGHDT, CDR2 YYEEEE. Between the trimmed V and J ends, which lost 3 bases and 0 bases, there was a span of 16 bases.

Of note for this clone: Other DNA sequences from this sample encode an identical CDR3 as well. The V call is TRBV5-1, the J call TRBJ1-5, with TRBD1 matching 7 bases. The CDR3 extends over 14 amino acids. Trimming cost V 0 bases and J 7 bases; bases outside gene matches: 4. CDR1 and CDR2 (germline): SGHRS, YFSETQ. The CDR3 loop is CASSLGQGGQPQHF. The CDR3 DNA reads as TGCGCCAGCAGCTTGGGACAGGGAGGCCAGCCCCAGCATTTT.

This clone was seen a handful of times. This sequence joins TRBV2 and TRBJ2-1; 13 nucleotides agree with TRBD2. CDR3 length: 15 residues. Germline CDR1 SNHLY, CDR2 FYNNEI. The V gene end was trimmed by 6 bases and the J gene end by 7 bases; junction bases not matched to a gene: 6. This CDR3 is CASRRTSGSENEQFF. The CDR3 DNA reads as TGTGCCAGCAGGAGGACTAGCGGGAGCGAAAATGAGCAGTTCTTC.

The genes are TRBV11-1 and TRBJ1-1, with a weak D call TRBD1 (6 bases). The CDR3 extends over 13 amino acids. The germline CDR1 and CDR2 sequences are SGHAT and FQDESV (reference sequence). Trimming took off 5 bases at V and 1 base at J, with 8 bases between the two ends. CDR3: CASSADRNTEAFF. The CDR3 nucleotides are TGTGCCAGCAGCGCGGACAGGAACACTGAAGCTTTCTTT.

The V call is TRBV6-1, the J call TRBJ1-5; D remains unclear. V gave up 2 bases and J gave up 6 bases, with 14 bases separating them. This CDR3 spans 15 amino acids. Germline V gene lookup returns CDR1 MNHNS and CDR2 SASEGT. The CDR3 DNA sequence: TGTGCCAGCAGTGAAAGCCCGACCTGGGGTCAGCCCCAGCATTTT. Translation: CASSESPTWGQPQHF.